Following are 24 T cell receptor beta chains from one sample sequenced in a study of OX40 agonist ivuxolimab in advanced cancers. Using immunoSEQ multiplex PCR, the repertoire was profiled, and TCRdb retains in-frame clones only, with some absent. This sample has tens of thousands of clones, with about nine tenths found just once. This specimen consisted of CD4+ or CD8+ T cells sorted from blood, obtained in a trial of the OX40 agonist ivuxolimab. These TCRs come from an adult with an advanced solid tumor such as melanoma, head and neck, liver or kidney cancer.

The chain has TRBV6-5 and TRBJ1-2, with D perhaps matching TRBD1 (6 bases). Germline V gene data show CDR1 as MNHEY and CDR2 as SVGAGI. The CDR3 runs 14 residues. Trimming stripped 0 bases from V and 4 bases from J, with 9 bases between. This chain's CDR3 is CASSYSTQGYGYTF. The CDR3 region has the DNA TGTGCCAGCAGTTACTCGACACAGGGCTATGGCTACACCTTC.

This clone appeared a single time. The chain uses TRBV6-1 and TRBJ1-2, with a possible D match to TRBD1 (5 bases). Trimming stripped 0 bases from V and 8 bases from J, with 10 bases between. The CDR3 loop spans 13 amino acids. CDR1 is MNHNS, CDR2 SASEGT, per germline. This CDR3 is CASSEAWGRGYTF. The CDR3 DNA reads TGTGCCAGCAGTGAAGCCTGGGGGAGAGGCTACACCTTC.

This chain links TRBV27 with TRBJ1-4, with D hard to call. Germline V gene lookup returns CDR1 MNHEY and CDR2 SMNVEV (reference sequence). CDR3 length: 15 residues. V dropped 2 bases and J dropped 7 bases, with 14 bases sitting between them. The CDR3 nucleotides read TGTGCCAGCAGTTTACGTGCGGGTTGGAGTGAAAAACTGTTTTTT. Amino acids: CASSLRAGWSEKLFF.

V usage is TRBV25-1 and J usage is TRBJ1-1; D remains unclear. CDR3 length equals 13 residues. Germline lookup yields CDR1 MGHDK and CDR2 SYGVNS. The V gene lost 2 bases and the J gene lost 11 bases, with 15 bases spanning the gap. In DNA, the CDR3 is TGTGCCAGCAGTGAACCACCCGGGCGTGAGGCTTTCTTT. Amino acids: CASSEPPGREAFF.

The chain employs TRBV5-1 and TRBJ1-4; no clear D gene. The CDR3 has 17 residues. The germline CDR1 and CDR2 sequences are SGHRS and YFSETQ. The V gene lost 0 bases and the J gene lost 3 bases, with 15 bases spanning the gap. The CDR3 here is CASSLVSVSRSNEKLFF. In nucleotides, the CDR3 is TGCGCCAGCAGCTTGGTTTCAGTCAGTAGATCTAATGAAAAACTGTTTTTT.

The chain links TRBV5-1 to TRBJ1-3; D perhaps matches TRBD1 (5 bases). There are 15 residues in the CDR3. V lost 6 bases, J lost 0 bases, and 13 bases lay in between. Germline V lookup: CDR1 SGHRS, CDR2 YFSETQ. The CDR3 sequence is CASTQTGLSGNTIYF. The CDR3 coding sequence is TGCGCCAGCACACAGACGGGACTCTCTGGAAACACCATATATTTT.

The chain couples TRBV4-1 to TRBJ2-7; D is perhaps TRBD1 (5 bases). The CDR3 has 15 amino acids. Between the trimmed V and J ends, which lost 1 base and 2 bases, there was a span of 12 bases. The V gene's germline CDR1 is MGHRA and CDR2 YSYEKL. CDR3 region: CASSQGQLEAYEQYF. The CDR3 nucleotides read TGCGCCAGCAGCCAAGGACAGCTCGAAGCCTACGAGCAGTACTTC.

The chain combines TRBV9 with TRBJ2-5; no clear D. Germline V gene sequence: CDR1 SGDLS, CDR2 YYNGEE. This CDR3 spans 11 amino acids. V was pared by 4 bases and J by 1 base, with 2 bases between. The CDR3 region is CASSLQETQYF. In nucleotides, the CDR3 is TGTGCCAGCAGCCTCCAAGAGACCCAGTACTTC. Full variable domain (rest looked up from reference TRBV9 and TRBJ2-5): DSGVTQTPKHLITATGQRVTLRCSPRSGDLSVYWYQQSLDQGLQFLIQYYNGEERAKGNILERFSAQQFPDLHSELNLSSLELGDSALYFCASSLQETQYFGPGTRLLVL.

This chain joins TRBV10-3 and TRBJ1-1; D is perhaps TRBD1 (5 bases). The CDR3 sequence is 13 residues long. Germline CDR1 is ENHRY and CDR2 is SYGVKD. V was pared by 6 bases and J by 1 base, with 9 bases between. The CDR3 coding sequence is TGTGCCATCAGCCGGGACGCGAACACTGAAGCTTTCTTT. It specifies CAISRDANTEAFF.

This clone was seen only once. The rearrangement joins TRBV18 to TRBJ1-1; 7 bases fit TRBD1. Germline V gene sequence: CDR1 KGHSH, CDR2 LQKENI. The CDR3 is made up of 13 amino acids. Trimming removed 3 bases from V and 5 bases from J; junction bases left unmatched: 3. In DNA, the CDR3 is TGTGCCAGCTCACCGCAGGGGGAGACTGAAGCTTTCTTT. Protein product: CASSPQGETEAFF. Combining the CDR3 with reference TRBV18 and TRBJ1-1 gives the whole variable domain NAGVMQNPRHLVRRRGQEARLRCSPMKGHSHVYWYRQLPEEGLKFMVYLQKENIIDESGMPKERFSAEFPKEGPSILRIQQVVRGDSAAYFCASSPQGETEAFFGQGTRLTVV.

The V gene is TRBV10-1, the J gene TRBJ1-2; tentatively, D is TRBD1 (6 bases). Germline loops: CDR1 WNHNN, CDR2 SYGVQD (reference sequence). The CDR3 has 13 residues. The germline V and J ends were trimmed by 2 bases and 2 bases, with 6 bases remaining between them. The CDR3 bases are TGCGCCAGCAGTGAGGACAGGAACTATGGCTACACCTTC. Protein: CASSEDRNYGYTF.

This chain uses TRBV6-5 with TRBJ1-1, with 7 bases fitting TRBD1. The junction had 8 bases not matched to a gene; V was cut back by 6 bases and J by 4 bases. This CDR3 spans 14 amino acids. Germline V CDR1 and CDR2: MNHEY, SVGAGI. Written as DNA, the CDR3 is TGTGCCAGCAGCTACGACAGGGCCGGCACTGAAGCTTTCTTT. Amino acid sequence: CASSYDRAGTEAFF.

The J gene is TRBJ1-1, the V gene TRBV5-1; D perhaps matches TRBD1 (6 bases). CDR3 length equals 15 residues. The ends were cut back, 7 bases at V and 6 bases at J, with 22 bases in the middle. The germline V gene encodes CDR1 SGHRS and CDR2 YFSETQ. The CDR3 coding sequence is TGCGCCAGCCGCGGGCAGGGGCGCGAAGGCCCTGAAGCTTTCTTT. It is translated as CASRGQGREGPEAFF.

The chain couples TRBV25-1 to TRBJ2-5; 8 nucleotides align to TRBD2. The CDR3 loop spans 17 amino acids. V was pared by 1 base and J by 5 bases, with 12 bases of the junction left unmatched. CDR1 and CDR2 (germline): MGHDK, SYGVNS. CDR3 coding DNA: TGTGCCAGCAGTGAATCTCAGGTCGGACGGGGGGGGGAGACCCAGTACTTC. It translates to CASSESQVGRGGETQYF.

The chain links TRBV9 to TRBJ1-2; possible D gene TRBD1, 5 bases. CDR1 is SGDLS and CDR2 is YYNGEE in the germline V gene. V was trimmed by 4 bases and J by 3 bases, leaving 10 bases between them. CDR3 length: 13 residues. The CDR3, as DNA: TGTGCCAGCAGCCAGGGTAGTGACTATGGCTACACCTTC. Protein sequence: CASSQGSDYGYTF. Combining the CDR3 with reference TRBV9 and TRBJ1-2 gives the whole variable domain DSGVTQTPKHLITATGQRVTLRCSPRSGDLSVYWYQQSLDQGLQFLIQYYNGEERAKGNILERFSAQQFPDLHSELNLSSLELGDSALYFCASSQGSDYGYTFGSGTRLTVV.

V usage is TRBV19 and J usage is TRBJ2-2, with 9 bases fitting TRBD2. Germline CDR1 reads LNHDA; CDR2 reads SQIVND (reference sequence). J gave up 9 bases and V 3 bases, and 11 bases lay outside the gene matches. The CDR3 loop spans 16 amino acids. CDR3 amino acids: CASSMLRAGGRRELFF. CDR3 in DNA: TGTGCCAGTAGTATGTTGAGAGCGGGGGGCCGCCGGGAGCTGTTTTTT.

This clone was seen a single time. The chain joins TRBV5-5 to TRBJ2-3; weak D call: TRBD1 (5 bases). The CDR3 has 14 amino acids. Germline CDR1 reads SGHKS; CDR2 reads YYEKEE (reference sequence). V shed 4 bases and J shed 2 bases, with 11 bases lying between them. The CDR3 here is CASSTTENTDTQYF. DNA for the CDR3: TGTGCCAGCAGCACGACAGAGAACACAGATACGCAGTATTTT.

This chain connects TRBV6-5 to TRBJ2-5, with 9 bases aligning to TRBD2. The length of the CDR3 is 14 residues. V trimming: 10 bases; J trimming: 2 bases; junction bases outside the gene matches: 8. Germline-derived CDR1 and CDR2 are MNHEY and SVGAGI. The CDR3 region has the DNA TGTGCCACCAAAATACTAGCGGGTCAAGAGACCCAGTACTTC. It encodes CATKILAGQETQYF.

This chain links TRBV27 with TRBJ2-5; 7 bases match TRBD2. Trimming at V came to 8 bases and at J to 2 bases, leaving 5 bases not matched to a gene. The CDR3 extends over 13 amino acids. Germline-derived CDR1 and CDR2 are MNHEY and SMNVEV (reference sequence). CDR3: CASRKRGQETQYF. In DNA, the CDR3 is TGTGCCAGCCGGAAGCGGGGACAAGAGACCCAGTACTTC.

CDR3 loop: CASSRSPGQPATNEKLFF. Here the CDR3 DNA reads TGCGCCAGCAGCCGATCACCGGGACAGCCTGCAACTAATGAAAAACTGTTTTTT. This chain connects TRBV5-1 to TRBJ1-4, with 7 bases that match TRBD1. The CDR3 spans 18 residues. V gave up 4 bases and J gave up 0 bases; unmatched junction bases: 12. The germline V gene encodes CDR1 SGHRS and CDR2 YFSETQ. Full variable domain (missing parts from reference TRBV5-1 and TRBJ1-4): KAGVTQTPRYLIKTRGQQVTLSCSPISGHRSVSWYQQTPGQGLQFLFEYFSETQRNKGNFPGRFSGRQFSNSRSEMNVSTLELGDSALYLCASSRSPGQPATNEKLFFGSGTQLSVL.

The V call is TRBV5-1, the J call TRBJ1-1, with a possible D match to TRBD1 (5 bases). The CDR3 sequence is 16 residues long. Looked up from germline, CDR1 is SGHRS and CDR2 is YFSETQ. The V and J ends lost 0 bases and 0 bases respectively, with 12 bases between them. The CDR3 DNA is TGCGCCAGCAGCTTGGTCACGGGGCGGATGAACACTGAAGCTTTCTTT. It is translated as CASSLVTGRMNTEAFF.

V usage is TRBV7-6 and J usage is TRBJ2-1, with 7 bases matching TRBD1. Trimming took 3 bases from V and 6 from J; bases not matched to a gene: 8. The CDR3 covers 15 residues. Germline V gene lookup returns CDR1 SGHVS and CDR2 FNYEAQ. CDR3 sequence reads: CASSFTPGQINEQFF. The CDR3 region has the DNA TGTGCCAGCAGCTTTACTCCGGGACAGATCAATGAGCAGTTCTTC.

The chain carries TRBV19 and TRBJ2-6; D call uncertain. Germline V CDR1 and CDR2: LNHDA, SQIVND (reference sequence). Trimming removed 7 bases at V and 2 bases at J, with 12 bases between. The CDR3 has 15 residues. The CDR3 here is CASTPRHTGANVLTF. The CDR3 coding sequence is TGTGCCAGTACCCCAAGGCATACTGGGGCCAACGTCCTGACTTTC.

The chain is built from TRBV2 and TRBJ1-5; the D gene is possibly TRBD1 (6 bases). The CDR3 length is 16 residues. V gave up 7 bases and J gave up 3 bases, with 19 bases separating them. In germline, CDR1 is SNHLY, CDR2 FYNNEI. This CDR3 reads CASTRNRGGNNQPQHF. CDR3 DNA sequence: TGTGCCAGCACGCGAAACAGAGGGGGGAACAATCAGCCCCAGCATTTT.